This T cell receptor (beta chain) was profiled in a study of shared clonotypes between healthy human individuals. Study as a whole: Plates per donor: three CD4 naive, three CD4 memory, two CD8 naive, one CD8 memory.

Overall study results and limits: Incompleteness in sorted-subset sequencing, despite large depth, was shown by rarefaction. The sole specimen, blood, was sampled, and tissue repertoires likely differ.

The method was immunoSEQ multiplex PCR; TCRdb's version includes in-frame clones alone and lacks a portion of them. The sample has some 380,000 clones, about 96% seen once. In the case of this clone: What it binds is unknown.

The origin of this receptor is a man between 25 and 39 years old in good health. Sequencing was performed on memory CD8+ T cells sorted from blood. Subset: CD45RO+ cells pooled with CCR7-negative TemRA cells.

This chain's CDR3 is CASSLNEPDEKLFF. The CDR3 nucleotides are TGCGCCAGCAGCTTAAATGAACCGGACGAAAAACTGTTTTTT. The rearrangement links TRBV10-2 to TRBJ1-4; no reliable D call. Trimming pared 6 bases from V and 8 bases from J, leaving 16 bases between. Per the germline V gene, CDR1 is WSHSY and CDR2 is SAAADI. The CDR3 spans 14 residues.